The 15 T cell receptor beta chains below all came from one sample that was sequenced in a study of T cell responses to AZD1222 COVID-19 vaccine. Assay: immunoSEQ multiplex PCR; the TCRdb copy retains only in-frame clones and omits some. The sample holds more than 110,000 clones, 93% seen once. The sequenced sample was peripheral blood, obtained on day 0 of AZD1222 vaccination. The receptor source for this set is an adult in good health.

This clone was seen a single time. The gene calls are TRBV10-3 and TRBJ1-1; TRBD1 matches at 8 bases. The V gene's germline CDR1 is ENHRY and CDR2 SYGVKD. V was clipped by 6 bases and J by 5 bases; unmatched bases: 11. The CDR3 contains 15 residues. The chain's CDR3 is CAISVILTGETEAFF. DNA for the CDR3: TGTGCCATCAGCGTAATACTGACAGGGGAGACTGAAGCTTTCTTT.

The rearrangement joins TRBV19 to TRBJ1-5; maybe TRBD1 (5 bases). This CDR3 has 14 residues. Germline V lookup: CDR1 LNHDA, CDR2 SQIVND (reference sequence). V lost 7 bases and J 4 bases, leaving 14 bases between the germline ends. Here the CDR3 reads CASNAGPSNQPQHF. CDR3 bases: TGTGCCAGTAACGCAGGGCCCAGTAATCAGCCCCAGCATTTT.

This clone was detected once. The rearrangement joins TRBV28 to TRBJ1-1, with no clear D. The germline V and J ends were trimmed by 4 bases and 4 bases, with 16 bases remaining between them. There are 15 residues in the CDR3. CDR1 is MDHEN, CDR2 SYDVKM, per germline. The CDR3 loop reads CASSSPQAWVTEAFF. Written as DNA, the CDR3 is TGTGCCAGCAGTTCCCCCCAGGCCTGGGTCACTGAAGCTTTCTTT. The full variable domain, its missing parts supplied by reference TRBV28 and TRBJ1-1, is DVKVTQSSRYLVKRTGEKVFLECVQDMDHENMFWYRQDPGLGLRLIYFSYDVKMKEKGDIPEGYSVSREKKERFSLILESASTNQTSMYLCASSSPQAWVTEAFFGQGTRLTVV.

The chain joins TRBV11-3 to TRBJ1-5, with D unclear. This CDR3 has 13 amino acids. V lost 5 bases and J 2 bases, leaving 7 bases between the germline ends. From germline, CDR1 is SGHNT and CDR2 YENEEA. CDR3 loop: CASSIQGNQPQHF. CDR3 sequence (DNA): TGTGCCAGCAGCATCCAGGGCAATCAGCCCCAGCATTTT.

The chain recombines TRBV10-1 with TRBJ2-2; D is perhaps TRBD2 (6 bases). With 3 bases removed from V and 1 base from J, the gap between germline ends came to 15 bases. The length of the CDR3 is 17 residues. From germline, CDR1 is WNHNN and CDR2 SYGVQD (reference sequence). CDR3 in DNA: TGCGCCAGCAGTGAAGATTCCTCTAGCGAGAACACCGGGGAGCTGTTTTTT. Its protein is CASSEDSSSENTGELFF.

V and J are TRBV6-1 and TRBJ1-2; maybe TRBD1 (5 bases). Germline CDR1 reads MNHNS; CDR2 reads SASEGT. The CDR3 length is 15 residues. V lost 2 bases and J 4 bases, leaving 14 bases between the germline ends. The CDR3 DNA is TGTGCCAGCAGTGAACCGACAGATCTCCCCTATGGCTACACCTTC. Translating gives CASSEPTDLPYGYTF.

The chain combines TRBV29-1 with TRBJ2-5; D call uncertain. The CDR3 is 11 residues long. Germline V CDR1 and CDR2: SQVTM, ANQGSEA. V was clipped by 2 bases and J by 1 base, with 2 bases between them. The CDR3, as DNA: TGCAGCGTTGAACTCCAAGAGACCCAGTACTTC. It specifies CSVELQETQYF.

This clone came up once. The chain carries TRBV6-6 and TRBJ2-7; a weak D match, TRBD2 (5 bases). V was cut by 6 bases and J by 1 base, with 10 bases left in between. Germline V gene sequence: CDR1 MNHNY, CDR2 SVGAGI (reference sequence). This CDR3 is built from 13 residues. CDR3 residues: CASSTLESYEQYF. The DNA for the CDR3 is TGTGCCAGCAGCACACTAGAATCCTACGAGCAGTACTTC.

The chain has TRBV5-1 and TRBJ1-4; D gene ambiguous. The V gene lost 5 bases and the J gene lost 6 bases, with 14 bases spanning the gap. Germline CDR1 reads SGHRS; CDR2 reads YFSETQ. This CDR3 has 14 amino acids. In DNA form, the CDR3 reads TGCGCCAGCAGGTTAGGAGGGTTTGATGAAAAACTGTTTTTT. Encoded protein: CASRLGGFDEKLFF.

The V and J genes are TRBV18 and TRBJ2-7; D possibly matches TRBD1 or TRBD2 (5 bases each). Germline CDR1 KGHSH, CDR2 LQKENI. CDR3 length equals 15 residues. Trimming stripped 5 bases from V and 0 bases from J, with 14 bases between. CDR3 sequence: CASSSGTRNSYEQYF. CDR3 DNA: TGTGCCAGCTCATCGGGGACCAGGAACTCCTACGAGCAGTACTTC. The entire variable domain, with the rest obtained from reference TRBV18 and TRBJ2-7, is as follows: NAGVMQNPRHLVRRRGQEARLRCSPMKGHSHVYWYRQLPEEGLKFMVYLQKENIIDESGMPKERFSAEFPKEGPSILRIQQVVRGDSAAYFCASSSGTRNSYEQYFGPGTRLTVT.

The chain's CDR3 is CASSLLPWTSGRGLFTYEQYF. In DNA, the CDR3 is TGTGCCAGCAGCCTGCTGCCCTGGACTAGCGGGAGAGGTCTATTTACCTACGAGCAGTACTTC. V usage is TRBV6-2 or TRBV6-3 and J usage is TRBJ2-7; 13 bases align to TRBD2. The CDR3 is made up of 21 amino acids. The J segment lost 2 bases and the V segment lost 6 bases, leaving 22 bases of the junction unmatched. The V gene's germline CDR1 is MNHEY and CDR2 SVGEGT.

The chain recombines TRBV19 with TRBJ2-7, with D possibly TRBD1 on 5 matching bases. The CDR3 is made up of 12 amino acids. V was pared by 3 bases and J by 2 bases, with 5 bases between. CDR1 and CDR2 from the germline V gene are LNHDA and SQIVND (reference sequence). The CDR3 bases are TGTGCCAGTAGTATGGGGCCCTACGAGCAGTACTTC. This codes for CASSMGPYEQYF.

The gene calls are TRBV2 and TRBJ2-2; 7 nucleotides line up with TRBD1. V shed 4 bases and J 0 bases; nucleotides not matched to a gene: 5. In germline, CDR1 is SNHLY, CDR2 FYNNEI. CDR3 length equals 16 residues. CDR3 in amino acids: CASSALGQANTGELFF. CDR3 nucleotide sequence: TGTGCCAGCAGTGCCCTAGGACAGGCGAACACCGGGGAGCTGTTTTTT.

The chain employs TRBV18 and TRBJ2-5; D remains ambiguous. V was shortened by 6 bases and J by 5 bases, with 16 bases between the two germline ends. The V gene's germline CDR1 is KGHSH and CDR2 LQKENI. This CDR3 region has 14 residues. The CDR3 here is CASSPPGRLETQYF. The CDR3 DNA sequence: TGTGCCAGCTCGCCCCCAGGCAGGTTGGAGACCCAGTACTTC.

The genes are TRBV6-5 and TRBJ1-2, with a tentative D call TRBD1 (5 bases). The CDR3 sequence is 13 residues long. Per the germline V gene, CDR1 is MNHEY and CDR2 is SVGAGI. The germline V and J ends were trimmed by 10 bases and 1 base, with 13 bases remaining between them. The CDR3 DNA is TGTGCCACCAGGGACGGACTTAACTATGGCTACACCTTC. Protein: CATRDGLNYGYTF.